Below, 4 T cell receptor beta chains from the same sample are listed, as sequenced in a study of T cells in localized non-small cell lung cancer. Clones were read by immunoSEQ multiplex PCR, and TCRdb kept only the in-frame ones, dropping some. The sample includes 50,000 to 65,000 clones, 60% to 85% of them seen just once. The sequencing used PBMCs, collected before any cancer treatment. These receptors originate from a woman between 35 and 75 years old with stage II lung adenocarcinoma.

In its sample, this clone was seen once. V gene TRBV5-1 combines with J gene TRBJ2-3; D might be TRBD2 (7 bases). The CDR3 loop spans 16 amino acids. Trimming shortened V by 1 base and J by 4 bases, and 16 bases separated the two germline ends. From germline, CDR1 is SGHRS and CDR2 YFSETQ. The CDR3 loop is CASSLSPGGVADTQYF. The CDR3 bases are TGCGCCAGCAGCTTGAGTCCGGGGGGCGTCGCAGATACGCAGTATTTT.

The chain employs TRBV28 and TRBJ1-2; TRBD1 might be the D (5 bases). This CDR3 comprises 14 residues. In germline, CDR1 is MDHEN, CDR2 SYDVKM. Trimming shortened V by 5 bases and J by 8 bases, and 18 bases separated the two germline ends. Written as DNA, the CDR3 is TGTGCCAGCAGTCCCGGGCAGGGAATAAGGGGCTACACCTTC. Translation: CASSPGQGIRGYTF.

This chain connects TRBV7-3 to TRBJ2-1; 8 bases align to TRBD2. The V gene's germline CDR1 is SGHTA and CDR2 FQGTGA. CDR3 length: 14 residues. J was trimmed by 5 bases and V by 6 bases; bases with no gene match: 6. DNA of the CDR3: TGTGCCAGCAGTTTTAAGGGACTAGACAATGAGCAGTTCTTC. Protein: CASSFKGLDNEQFF.

The chain couples TRBV7-8 to TRBJ2-6; D perhaps matches TRBD2 (6 bases). Germline loops: CDR1 SGHVS, CDR2 FQNEAQ. This CDR3 contains 17 residues. The V end lost 3 bases, the J end lost 0 bases, and 12 bases lay between the germline ends. The CDR3, as DNA: TGTGCCAGCAGCTTGGGGGGTGGAGGCTCTGGGGCCAACGTCCTGACTTTC. Its protein product is CASSLGGGGSGANVLTF.